The clone carrying this T cell receptor beta chain was observed at least ten times. The target antigen is unknown. These data come from a study of CD8 T cells in ankylosing spondylitis. TCRdb passed the 5' RACE reads through MiXCR, listing each CDR3 protein once. The sample yields fewer than 250,000 distinct CDR3 sequences, about 11% seen once. Study-wide results and caveats: Characteristic, it appeared, of ankylosing spondylitis blood was a TCR beta motif of roughly eight highly homologous variants.

Input material: blood, either unsorted or a sorted T cell fraction (not recorded which). This clonotype was sampled from a male donor with ankylosing spondylitis or in good health (not recorded which).

The CDR3 spells CASSLGTRDRVSEQYF. The CDR3 bases are TGTGCCAGCAGCTTGGGAACTCGGGACAGGGTGTCCGAGCAGTACTTC. The chain employs TRBV5-5 and TRBJ2-7, with TRBD1 matching 9 bases. The V and J ends lost 0 bases and 6 bases, in that order; junction bases with no gene match: 10. Germline V gene lookup returns CDR1 SGHKS and CDR2 YYEKEE (reference sequence). This CDR3 contains 16 residues.